The clone carrying this T cell receptor beta chain was counted at least ten times. Its antigen is not identified. The data are from a study of T cells in Graves' hyperthyroidism and ophthalmopathy. The germline V gene encodes CDR1 ENHRY and CDR2 SYGVKD. V was pared by 3 bases and J by 3 bases, with 6 bases of the junction left unmatched. The CDR3 covers 16 residues. The PBMCs were sourced from fresh peripheral blood (approximately 9 ml). From RNA transcripts, TCR beta CDR3 regions were amplified. Researchers ran a first-round RT-PCR on the TCR CDR3 using the HTBI primer set. One entry per CDR3 protein, called by TCRdb with MiXCR from the multiplex PCR reads. The profile shows roughly 250,000 distinct CDR3 sequences, more than 12% of them singletons. Whole-study results and caveats: Researchers found most expanded thyroid clonotypes above 0.001 in blood as well.

This rearrangement joins TRBV10-3 to TRBJ1-3; 9 positions match TRBD1. This receptor was obtained from a middle-aged woman with Graves' hyperthyroidism that later progressed to Graves' ophthalmopathy. Sequencing was done on a sample of blood. CDR3 DNA: TGTGCCATCAGTGACTTCACAGGGGGCAATGGAAACACCATATATTTT. Protein product: CAISDFTGGNGNTIYF.